Listed here are 5 T cell receptor beta chains from one sample, sequenced in a study of T cell changes during pregnancy in multiple sclerosis. Only in-frame clones appear in the TCRdb table, and some are missing; sequencing was by immunoSEQ multiplex PCR. The data show over 70,000 clones, almost 95% seen once. The source was peripheral blood, collected in the third trimester of pregnancy. The receptor source for this set is a female donor with multiple sclerosis, enrolled in a pregnancy study.

This clone has only one observation. The chain uses TRBV28 and TRBJ2-4; weak D call: TRBD2 (5 bases). The CDR3 consists of 13 residues. V lost 8 bases and J lost 2, with 10 bases in between. CDR1 and CDR2 from the germline V gene are MDHEN and SYDVKM. DNA of the CDR3: TGTGCCAGCGCTGGGAGTCCCAAAAACATTCAGTACTTC. This sequence encodes CASAGSPKNIQYF.

Only one count was recorded for this clone. The chain is built from TRBV9 and TRBJ2-7; D is ambiguous. V was pared by 0 bases and J by 6 bases, with 10 bases between. The V gene's germline CDR1 is SGDLS and CDR2 YYNGEE. The CDR3 runs to 13 residues. CDR3 DNA sequence: TGTGCCAGCAGCGTAGCTATCAACGGCGAGCAGTACTTC. Protein product: CASSVAINGEQYF. Combining the CDR3 with reference TRBV9 and TRBJ2-7 gives the whole variable domain DSGVTQTPKHLITATGQRVTLRCSPRSGDLSVYWYQQSLDQGLQFLIQYYNGEERAKGNILERFSAQQFPDLHSELNLSSLELGDSALYFCASSVAINGEQYFGPGTRLTVT.

The chain recombines TRBV30 with TRBJ1-5; D ambiguous. This CDR3 spans 12 amino acids. V lost 1 base to trimming and J lost 4 bases, with 5 bases between them. Germline CDR1 is GTSNPN and CDR2 is SVGIG (reference sequence). The CDR3 DNA reads TGTGCCTGGAGTGCTACGAATCAGCCCCAGCATTTT. It is translated as CAWSATNQPQHF.

CDR3 sequence: CATSRGRGNTEAFF. The CDR3 coding sequence is TGTGCCACCAGCAGAGGTAGAGGGAACACTGAAGCTTTCTTT. The chain is built from TRBV15 and TRBJ1-1; D gene ambiguous. Trimming stripped 1 base from V and 1 base from J, with 7 bases between. Germline CDR1 and CDR2: LNHNV and YYDKDF (reference sequence). The CDR3 spans 14 residues.

V gene TRBV7-9 combines with J gene TRBJ2-7; 7 bases agree with TRBD1. The CDR3 is made up of 13 amino acids. The ends lost 6 bases at V and 0 bases at J; junction bases unmatched: 2. Germline loops: CDR1 SEHNR, CDR2 FQNEAQ (reference sequence). The CDR3 DNA is TGTGCCAGCAGTGACAGGGCCTCCTACGAGCAGTACTTC. This sequence encodes CASSDRASYEQYF. Full variable domain (missing parts from reference TRBV7-9 and TRBJ2-7): DTGVSQNPRHKITKRGQNVTFRCDPISEHNRLYWYRQTLGQGPEFLTYFQNEAQLEKSRLLSDRFSAERPKGSFSTLEIQRTEQGDSAMYLCASSDRASYEQYFGPGTRLTVT.